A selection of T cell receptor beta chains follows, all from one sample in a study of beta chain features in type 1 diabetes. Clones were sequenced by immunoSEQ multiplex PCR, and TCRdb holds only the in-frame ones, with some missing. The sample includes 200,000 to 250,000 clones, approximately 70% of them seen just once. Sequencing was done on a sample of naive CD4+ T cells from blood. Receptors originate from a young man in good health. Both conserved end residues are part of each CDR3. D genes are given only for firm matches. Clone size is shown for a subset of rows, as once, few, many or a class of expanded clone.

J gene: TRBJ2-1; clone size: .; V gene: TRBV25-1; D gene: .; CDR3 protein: CASSSSRGAVYNEQFF; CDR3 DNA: TGTGCCAGCAGTTCCAGCCGGGGGGCAGTCTACAATGAGCAGTTCTTC
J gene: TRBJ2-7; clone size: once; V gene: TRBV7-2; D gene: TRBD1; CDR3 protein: CASSLQGARYEQYF; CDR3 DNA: TGTGCCAGCAGCTTACAGGGGGCGAGGTACGAGCAGTACTTC
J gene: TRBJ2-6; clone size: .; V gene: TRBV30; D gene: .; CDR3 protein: CAWSVGERGRSGANVLTF; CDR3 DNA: TGTGCCTGGAGTGTGGGGGAGAGAGGCCGGTCTGGGGCCAACGTCCTGACTTTC
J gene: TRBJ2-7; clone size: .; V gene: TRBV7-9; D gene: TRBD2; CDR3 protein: CASSFIAGSYEQYF; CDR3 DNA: TGTGCCAGCAGCTTCATAGCGGGCTCCTACGAGCAGTACTTC
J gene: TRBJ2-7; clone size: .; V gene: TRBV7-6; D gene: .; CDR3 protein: CASSLAYGSVYEQYF; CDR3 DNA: TGTGCCAGCAGCTTAGCGTACGGATCTGTCTACGAGCAGTACTTC
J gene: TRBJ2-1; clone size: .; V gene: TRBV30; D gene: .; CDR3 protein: CAWSVLTGKNEQFF; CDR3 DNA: TGTGCCTGGAGTGTATTAACAGGGAAAAATGAGCAGTTCTTC
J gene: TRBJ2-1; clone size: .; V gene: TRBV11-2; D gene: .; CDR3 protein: CASSLLFGSQAYNEQFF; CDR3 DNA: TGTGCCAGCAGCCTACTCTTCGGTAGCCAAGCTTACAATGAGCAGTTCTTC
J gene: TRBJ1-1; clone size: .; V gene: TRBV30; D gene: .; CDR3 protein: CAWSVARILRRNTEAFF; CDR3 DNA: TGTGCCTGGAGTGTAGCCAGAATCCTGAGAAGGAACACTGAAGCTTTCTTT
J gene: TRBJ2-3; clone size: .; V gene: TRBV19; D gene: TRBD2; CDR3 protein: CASSTEFGREDTQYF; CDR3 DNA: TGTGCCAGTAGTACTGAATTTGGGAGGGAAGATACGCAGTATTTT
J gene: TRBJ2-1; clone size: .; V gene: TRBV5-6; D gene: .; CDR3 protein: CASSLGIFYNEQFF; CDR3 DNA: TGTGCCAGCAGCTTAGGAATCTTCTACAATGAGCAGTTCTTC
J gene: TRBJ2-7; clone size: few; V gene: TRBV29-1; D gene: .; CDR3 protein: CSVDWGSYEQYF; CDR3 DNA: TGCAGCGTTGATTGGGGCTCCTACGAGCAGTACTTC
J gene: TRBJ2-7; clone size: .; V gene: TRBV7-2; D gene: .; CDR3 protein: CASSAKGEQYF; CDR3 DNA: TGTGCCAGCAGCGCTAAAGGCGAGCAGTACTTC
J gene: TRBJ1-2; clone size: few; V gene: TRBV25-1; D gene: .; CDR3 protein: CASSWGAGYGYTF; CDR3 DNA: TGTGCCAGCAGCTGGGGGGCTGGCTATGGCTACACCTTC
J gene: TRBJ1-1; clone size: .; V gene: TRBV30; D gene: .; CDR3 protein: CAWSVTMNTEAFF; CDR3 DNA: TGTGCCTGGAGTGTGACAATGAACACTGAAGCTTTCTTT
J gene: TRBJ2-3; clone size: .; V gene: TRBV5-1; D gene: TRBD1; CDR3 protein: CASSLETGRTDTQYF; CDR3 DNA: TGCGCCAGCAGCTTGGAGACAGGGCGCACAGATACGCAGTATTTT
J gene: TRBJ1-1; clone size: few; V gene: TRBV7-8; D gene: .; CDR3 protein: CASSRTTANAFF; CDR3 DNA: TGTGCCAGCAGCCGAACGACAGCGAATGCTTTCTTT
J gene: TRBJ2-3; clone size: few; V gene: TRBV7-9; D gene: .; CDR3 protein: CASSSSADTQYF; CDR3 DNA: TGTGCCAGCAGCTCGAGCGCAGATACGCAGTATTTT
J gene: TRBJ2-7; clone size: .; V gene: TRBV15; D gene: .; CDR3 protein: CATSRDWPYEQYF; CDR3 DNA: TGTGCCACCAGCAGAGATTGGCCCTACGAGCAGTACTTC
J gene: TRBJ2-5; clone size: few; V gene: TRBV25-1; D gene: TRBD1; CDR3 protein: CASRERGTGRETQYF; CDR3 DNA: TGTGCCAGCAGGGAAAGAGGGACAGGCAGGGAGACCCAGTACTTC
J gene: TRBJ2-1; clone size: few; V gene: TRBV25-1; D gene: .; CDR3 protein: CASRRAGAYNEQFF; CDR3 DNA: TGTGCCAGCAGGAGGGCAGGCGCCTACAATGAGCAGTTCTTC
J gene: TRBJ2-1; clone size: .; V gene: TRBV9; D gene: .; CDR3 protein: CASSVAARNNEQFF; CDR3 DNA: TGTGCCAGCAGCGTAGCTGCCAGGAACAATGAGCAGTTCTTC
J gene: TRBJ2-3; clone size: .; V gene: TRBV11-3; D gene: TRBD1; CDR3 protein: CASSLTGARGTDTQYF; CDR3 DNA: TGTGCCAGCAGCTTAACAGGGGCTAGGGGCACAGATACGCAGTATTTT
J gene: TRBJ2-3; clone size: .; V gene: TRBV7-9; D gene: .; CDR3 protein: CASSLGLPQWGDTQYF; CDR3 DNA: TGTGCCAGCAGCTTAGGTTTACCTCAATGGGGAGATACGCAGTATTTT
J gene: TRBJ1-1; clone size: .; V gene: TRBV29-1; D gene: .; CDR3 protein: CSVVAATGEKAFF; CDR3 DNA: TGCAGCGTCGTAGCTGCCACGGGGGAGAAAGCTTTCTTT
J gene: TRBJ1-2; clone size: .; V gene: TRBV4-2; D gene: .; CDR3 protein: CASSPVTGDSNYGYTF; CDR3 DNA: TGTGCCAGCAGCCCAGTGACAGGCGACTCTAACTATGGCTACACCTTC
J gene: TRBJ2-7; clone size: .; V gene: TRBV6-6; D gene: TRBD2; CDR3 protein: CASREGAGEYEQYF; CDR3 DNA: TGTGCCAGCAGGGAGGGAGCGGGGGAGTACGAGCAGTACTTC
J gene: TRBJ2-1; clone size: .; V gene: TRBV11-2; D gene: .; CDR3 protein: CASSPAGRSYNEQFF; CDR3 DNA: TGTGCCAGCAGCCCGGCGGGGAGATCCTACAATGAGCAGTTCTTC
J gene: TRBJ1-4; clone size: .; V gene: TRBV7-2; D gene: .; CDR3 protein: CASSRQNEKLFF; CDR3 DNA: TGTGCCAGCAGTCGACAGAATGAAAAACTGTTTTTT
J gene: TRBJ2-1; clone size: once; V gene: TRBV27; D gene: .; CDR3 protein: CASSSGYSVGEQFF; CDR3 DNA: TGTGCCAGCAGTTCTGGCTACTCTGTGGGTGAGCAGTTCTTC
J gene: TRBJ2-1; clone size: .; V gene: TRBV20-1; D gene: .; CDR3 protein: CSASRVNEQFF; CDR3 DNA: TGCAGTGCTAGTCGGGTCAATGAGCAGTTCTTC
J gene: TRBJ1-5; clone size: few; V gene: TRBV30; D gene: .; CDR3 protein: CAWDKQGYQPQHF; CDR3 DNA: TGTGCCTGGGATAAACAGGGATATCAGCCCCAGCATTTT
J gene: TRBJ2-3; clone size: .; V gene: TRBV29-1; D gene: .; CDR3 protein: CSVNSGTDTQYF; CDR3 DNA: TGCAGCGTAAATTCGGGCACAGATACGCAGTATTTT
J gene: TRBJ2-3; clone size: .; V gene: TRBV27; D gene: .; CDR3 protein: CASSDLWRTDTQYF; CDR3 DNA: TGTGCCAGCAGTGACCTATGGAGGACAGATACGCAGTATTTT
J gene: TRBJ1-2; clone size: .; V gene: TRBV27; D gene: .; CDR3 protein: CASSSPTQGIYGYTF; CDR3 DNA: TGTGCCAGCAGTTCCCCGACACAGGGCATCTATGGCTACACCTTC
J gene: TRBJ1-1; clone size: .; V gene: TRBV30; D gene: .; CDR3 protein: CAWARQSNTEAFF; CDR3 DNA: TGTGCCTGGGCCAGACAGTCTAACACTGAAGCTTTCTTT
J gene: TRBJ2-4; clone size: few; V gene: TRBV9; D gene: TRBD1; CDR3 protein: CASSVGQGAKNIQYF; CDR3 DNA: TGTGCCAGCAGCGTAGGACAGGGGGCCAAAAACATTCAGTACTTC
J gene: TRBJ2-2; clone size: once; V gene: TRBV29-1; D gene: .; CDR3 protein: CSVEGGGELFF; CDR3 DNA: TGCAGCGTTGAAGGAGGCGGGGAGCTGTTTTTT
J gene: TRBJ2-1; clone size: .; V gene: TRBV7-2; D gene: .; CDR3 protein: CASSLAGAGNDEQFF; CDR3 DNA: TGTGCCAGCAGCTTAGCAGGAGCAGGGAACGATGAGCAGTTCTTC
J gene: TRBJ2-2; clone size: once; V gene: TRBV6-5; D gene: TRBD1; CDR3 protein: CASRAGTGNTGELFF; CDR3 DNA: TGTGCCAGCAGGGCCGGGACAGGGAACACCGGGGAGCTGTTTTTT
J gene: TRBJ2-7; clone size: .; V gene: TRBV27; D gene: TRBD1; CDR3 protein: CASSSSTGVEQYF; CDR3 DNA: TGTGCCAGCAGTTCCTCGACAGGGGTGGAGCAGTACTTC
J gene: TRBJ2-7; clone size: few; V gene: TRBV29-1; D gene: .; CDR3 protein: CSVGQNYEQYF; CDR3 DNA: TGCAGCGTTGGTCAGAACTACGAGCAGTACTTC
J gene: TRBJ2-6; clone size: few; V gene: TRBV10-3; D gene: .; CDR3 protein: CAISESDSGANVLTF; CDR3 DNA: TGTGCCATCAGTGAGTCGGATTCTGGGGCCAACGTCCTGACTTTC
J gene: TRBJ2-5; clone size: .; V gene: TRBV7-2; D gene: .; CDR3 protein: CASSSSGTPGGTQYF; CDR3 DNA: TGTGCCAGCAGCTCATCCGGTACTCCCGGAGGGACCCAGTACTTC
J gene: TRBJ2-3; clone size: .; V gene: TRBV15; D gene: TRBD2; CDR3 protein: CATSMTSSADTQYF; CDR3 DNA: TGTGCCACCAGCATGACTAGCTCGGCAGATACGCAGTATTTT
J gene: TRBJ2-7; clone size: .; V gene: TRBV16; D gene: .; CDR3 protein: CASSQSSSSYEQYF; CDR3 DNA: TGTGCCAGCAGCCAATCCTCTAGCTCCTACGAGCAGTACTTC
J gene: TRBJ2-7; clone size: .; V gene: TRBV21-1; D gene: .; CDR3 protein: CASSKFGTGGYEQYF; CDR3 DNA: TGTGCCAGCAGCAAATTCGGGACAGGGGGCTACGAGCAGTACTTC
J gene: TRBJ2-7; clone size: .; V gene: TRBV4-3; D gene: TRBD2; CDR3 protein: CASSQDLIAGWKQYF; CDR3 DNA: TGCGCCAGCAGCCAAGATTTAATAGCGGGGTGGAAGCAGTACTTC
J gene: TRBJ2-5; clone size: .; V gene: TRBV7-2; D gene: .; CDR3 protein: CASSLGGWGTQETQYF; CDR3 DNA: TGTGCCAGCAGCTTAGGGGGCTGGGGGACTCAAGAGACCCAGTACTTC
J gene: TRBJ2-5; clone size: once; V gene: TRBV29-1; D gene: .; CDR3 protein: CSVEAGPKETQYF; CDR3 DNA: TGCAGCGTTGAAGCGGGACCGAAGGAGACCCAGTACTTC
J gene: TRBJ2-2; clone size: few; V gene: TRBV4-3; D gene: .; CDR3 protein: CASRAAGGELFF; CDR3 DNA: TGCGCCAGCAGGGCCGCGGGCGGGGAGCTGTTTTTT
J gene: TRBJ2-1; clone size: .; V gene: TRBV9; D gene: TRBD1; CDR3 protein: CASSVVGTAYNEQFF; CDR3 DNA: TGTGCCAGCAGCGTAGTCGGGACAGCCTACAATGAGCAGTTCTTC
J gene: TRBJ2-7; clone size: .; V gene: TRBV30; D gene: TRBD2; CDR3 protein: CAWRETSGAYEQYF; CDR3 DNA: TGTGCCTGGAGGGAGACTAGCGGCGCCTACGAGCAGTACTTC
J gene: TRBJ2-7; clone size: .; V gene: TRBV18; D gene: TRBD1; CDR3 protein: CASSPGQGSYEQYF; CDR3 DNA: TGTGCCAGCTCACCAGGACAGGGGTCCTACGAGCAGTACTTC
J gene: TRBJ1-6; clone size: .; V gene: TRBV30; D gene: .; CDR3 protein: CASGPLGSPLHF; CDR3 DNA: TGTGCCTCCGGCCCCCTTGGTTCACCCCTCCACTTT
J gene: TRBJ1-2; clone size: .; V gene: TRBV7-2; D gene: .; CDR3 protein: CASSPGEGYGYTF; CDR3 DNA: TGTGCCAGCAGCCCAGGGGAGGGCTATGGCTACACCTTC
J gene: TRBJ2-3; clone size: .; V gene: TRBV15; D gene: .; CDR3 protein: CATQRGGTDTQYF; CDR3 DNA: TGTGCCACCCAAAGGGGAGGCACAGATACGCAGTATTTT
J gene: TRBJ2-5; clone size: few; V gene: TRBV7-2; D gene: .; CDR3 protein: CASRADREDVETQYF; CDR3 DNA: TGTGCCAGCAGGGCCGACAGGGAGGATGTGGAGACCCAGTACTTC
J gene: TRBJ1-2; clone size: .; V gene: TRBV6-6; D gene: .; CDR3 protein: CASSSGTENYGYTF; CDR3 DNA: TGTGCCAGCAGTTCCGGGACGGAAAACTATGGCTACACCTTC